Listed here are 5 T cell receptor beta chains from one sample, sequenced in a study of cytomegalovirus exposure and HLA in healthy donors. With 60 Vbeta and 13 Jbeta primers, the PCR was carried out. The table came from immunoSEQ multiplex PCR; TCRdb's copy has only in-frame clones and leaves some out. The sample has some 150,000 clones; 78% are singletons. Source material: PBMCs. Receptors were obtained from a male donor in good health and CMV-seronegative.

The chain couples TRBV27 to TRBJ2-7; a possible D gene is TRBD2 (6 bases). The CDR3 has 14 amino acids. Between the trimmed V and J ends, which lost 2 bases and 5 bases, there was a span of 13 bases. Germline V gene sequence: CDR1 MNHEY, CDR2 SMNVEV (reference sequence). The CDR3 reads CASSLLGGRNEQYF. Written as DNA, the CDR3 is TGTGCCAGCAGTTTACTGGGGGGAAGGAACGAGCAGTACTTC.

V usage is TRBV5-1 and J usage is TRBJ2-3; TRBD2 matches at 11 bases. Per germline, CDR1 SGHRS and CDR2 YFSETQ. This CDR3 is built from 19 residues. V was pared by 0 bases and J by 3 bases, with 12 bases of the junction left unmatched. The CDR3, as DNA: TGCGCCAGCAGCTTGGTCGTAGCGGGGGGGCCGGGCTGGACAGATACGCAGTATTTT. Translating it yields CASSLVVAGGPGWTDTQYF.

The genes are TRBV10-3 and TRBJ1-4; tentatively, D is TRBD1 (5 bases). CDR1 and CDR2 (germline): ENHRY, SYGVKD. The CDR3 spans 14 residues. V was shortened by 3 bases and J by 1 base, with 6 bases between the two germline ends. CDR3 sequence (DNA): TGTGCCATCAGTGAAAGGGGAACTAATGAAAAACTGTTTTTT. Its translation is CAISERGTNEKLFF.

This chain joins TRBV19 and TRBJ2-5, with TRBD2 identical over 12 bases. The trim removed 4 bases at V and 2 bases at J, leaving 5 bases unmatched. The CDR3 covers 16 residues. Looked up from germline, CDR1 is LNHDA and CDR2 is SQIVND (reference sequence). CDR3 in DNA: TGTGCCAGTAGTACCCGGACTAGCGGGAAACAAGAGACCCAGTACTTC. Translating gives CASSTRTSGKQETQYF.

The rearrangement uses TRBV5-8 and TRBJ1-2; 7 bases line up with TRBD1. CDR1 is SGHTS and CDR2 is YDEGEE in the germline V gene. CDR3 length: 14 residues. V shed 4 bases, J shed 8 bases, and the junction held 11 bases outside the gene matches. In nucleotides, the CDR3 is TGTGCCAGCAGCCTCGACAGGGCTACTATCGGCTACACCTTC. It translates to CASSLDRATIGYTF.